This T cell receptor (beta chain) was recorded in a study of CD8 T cells in ankylosing spondylitis. This CDR3 contains 16 residues. Germline CDR1 reads SGHTA; CDR2 reads FQGNSA. The V and J ends lost 5 bases and 4 bases, in that order; junction bases with no gene match: 10. TCRdb re-called the 5' RACE reads with MiXCR, one entry per CDR3 protein. The table has just over 300,000 distinct CDR3 sequences, 20% to 25% seen once; the top ten hold 3% to 4%. Points on this clonotype: The antigen is undetermined.

Findings and caveats of the study: The disease-linked clones had a CD8+ phenotype and low blood frequencies.

The chain is built from TRBV7-2 and TRBJ2-1; 8 bases agree with TRBD2. This clonotype was obtained from a female donor with ankylosing spondylitis or in good health (not recorded which). The source material was blood, either unsorted or a sorted T cell fraction (not recorded which). CDR3 in amino acids: CASSARLTGGYNEQFF. The CDR3 DNA is TGTGCCAGCAGCGCGCGGTTAACGGGAGGGTACAATGAGCAGTTCTTC.